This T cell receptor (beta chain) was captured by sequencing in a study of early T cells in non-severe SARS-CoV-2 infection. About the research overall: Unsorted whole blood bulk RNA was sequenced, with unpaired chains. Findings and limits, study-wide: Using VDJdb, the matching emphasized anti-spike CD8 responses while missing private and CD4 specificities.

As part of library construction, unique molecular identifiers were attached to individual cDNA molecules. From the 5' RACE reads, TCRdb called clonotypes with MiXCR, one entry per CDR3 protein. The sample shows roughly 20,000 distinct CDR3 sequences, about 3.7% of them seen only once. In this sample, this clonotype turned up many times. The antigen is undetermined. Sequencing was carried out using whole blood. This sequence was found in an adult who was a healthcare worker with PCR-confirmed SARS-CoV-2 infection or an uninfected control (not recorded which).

CDR3 sequence (DNA): TGTGCCAGCAGTTCACCGACTAGCGGGGGGGCCCTTCCCTACAATGAGCAGTTCTTC. Its translation is CASSSPTSGGALPYNEQFF. The V gene is TRBV27, the J gene TRBJ2-1; 14 bases line up with TRBD2. The ends lost 4 bases at V and 2 bases at J; junction bases unmatched: 10. CDR3 length: 19 amino acids. From germline, CDR1 is MNHEY and CDR2 SMNVEV (reference sequence).